Following are 6 T cell receptor beta chains from one sample sequenced in a study of shared clonotypes between healthy human individuals. Generated by immunoSEQ multiplex PCR, the TCRdb table keeps only in-frame clones and is missing some. The repertoire holds about 2 million clones, with about 95% as singletons. CD45RO-negative, CCR7-positively selected cells formed the naive CD8 fraction, excluding terminally differentiated effector memory CD45RA+ cells. The specimen was naive CD8+ T cells sorted from blood. These receptors all come from a man aged 18 to 30 in good health.

V usage is TRBV7-6 and J usage is TRBJ2-1, with TRBD2 matching 8 bases. Germline V gene sequence: CDR1 SGHVS, CDR2 FNYEAQ. Trimming removed 4 bases from V and 8 bases from J; junction bases left unmatched: 7. The CDR3 spans 14 residues. CDR3 coding DNA: TGTGCCAGCAGCTCGGATGGACTAGCCTATGAGCAGTTCTTC. As protein: CASSSDGLAYEQFF.

The V call is TRBV27, the J call TRBJ2-3; weak D call: TRBD2 (5 bases). The ends were cut back, 3 bases at V and 0 bases at J, with 10 bases in the middle. In germline, CDR1 is MNHEY, CDR2 SMNVEV (reference sequence). The length of the CDR3 is 15 residues. CDR3: CASSFIGDSTDTQYF. DNA for the CDR3: TGTGCCAGCAGTTTTATCGGGGATAGCACAGATACGCAGTATTTT.

The V call is TRBV6-1, the J call TRBJ2-3, with D perhaps TRBD1 (6 bases). Germline V gene lookup returns CDR1 MNHNS and CDR2 SASEGT. Trimming cost V 6 bases and J 3 bases, with 16 bases left between them. This CDR3 is built from 15 residues. CDR3 loop: CASRGAPSWTDTQYF. The CDR3, as DNA: TGTGCCAGCAGGGGGGCCCCCTCGTGGACAGATACGCAGTATTTT.

The chain is built from TRBV27 and TRBJ1-1; the D gene is possibly TRBD1 (6 bases). Germline V gene data show CDR1 as MNHEY and CDR2 as SMNVEV (reference sequence). Trimming removed 4 bases at V and 6 bases at J, with 21 bases between. This CDR3 is built from 16 residues. The CDR3 nucleotides read TGTGCCAGCAGTTCAAATTCACAGGGAGGTTTGTCTGAAGCTTTCTTT. Encoded protein: CASSSNSQGGLSEAFF.

The chain is built from TRBV7-9 and TRBJ2-1; 9 bases align to TRBD1. The V gene end was trimmed by 5 bases and the J gene end by 9 bases; junction bases not matched to a gene: 11. Germline CDR1 reads SEHNR; CDR2 reads FQNEAQ (reference sequence). CDR3 length equals 15 residues. The CDR3 coding sequence is TGTGCCAGCAGCCCGGGACAGGGAATACACAGTGAGCAGTTCTTC. This encodes CASSPGQGIHSEQFF.

This chain links TRBV27 with TRBJ2-7; D is perhaps TRBD2 (6 bases). V was clipped by 6 bases and J by 2 bases, with 11 bases between them. CDR3 size: 13 residues. Germline V lookup: CDR1 MNHEY, CDR2 SMNVEV (reference sequence). The CDR3 loop reads CASRAGSTYEQYF. The CDR3 DNA reads TGTGCCAGCAGAGCGGGCTCCACCTACGAGCAGTACTTC.